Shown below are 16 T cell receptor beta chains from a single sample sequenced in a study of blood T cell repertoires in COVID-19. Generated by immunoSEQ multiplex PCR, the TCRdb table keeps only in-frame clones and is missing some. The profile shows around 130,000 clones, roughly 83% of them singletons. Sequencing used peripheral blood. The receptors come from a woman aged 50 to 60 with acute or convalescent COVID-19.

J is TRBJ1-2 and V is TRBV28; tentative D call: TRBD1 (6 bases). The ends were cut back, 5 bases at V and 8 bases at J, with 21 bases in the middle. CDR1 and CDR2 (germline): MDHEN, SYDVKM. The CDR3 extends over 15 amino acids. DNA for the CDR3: TGTGCCAGCAGTAGCCAACAGGGCCCACAATCCGGCTACACCTTC. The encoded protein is CASSSQQGPQSGYTF.

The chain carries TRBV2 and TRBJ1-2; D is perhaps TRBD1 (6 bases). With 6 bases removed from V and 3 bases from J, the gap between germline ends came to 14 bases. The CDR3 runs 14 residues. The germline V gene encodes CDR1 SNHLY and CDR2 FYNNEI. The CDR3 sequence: CASRLGTPDYGYTF. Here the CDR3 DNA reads TGTGCCAGCAGGTTAGGGACACCCGACTATGGCTACACCTTC.

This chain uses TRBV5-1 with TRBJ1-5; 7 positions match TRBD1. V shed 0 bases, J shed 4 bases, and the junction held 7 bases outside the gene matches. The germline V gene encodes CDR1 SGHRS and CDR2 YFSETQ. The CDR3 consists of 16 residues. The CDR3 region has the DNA TGCGCCAGCAGCTTGGATCCGGGACAGACAAATCAGCCCCAGCATTTT. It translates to CASSLDPGQTNQPQHF.

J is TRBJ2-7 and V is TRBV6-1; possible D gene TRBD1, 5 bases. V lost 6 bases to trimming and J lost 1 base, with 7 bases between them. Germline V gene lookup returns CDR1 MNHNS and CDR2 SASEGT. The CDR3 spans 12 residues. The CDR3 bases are TGTGCCAGCAGGACAGCTTCCTACGAGCAGTACTTC. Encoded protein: CASRTASYEQYF.

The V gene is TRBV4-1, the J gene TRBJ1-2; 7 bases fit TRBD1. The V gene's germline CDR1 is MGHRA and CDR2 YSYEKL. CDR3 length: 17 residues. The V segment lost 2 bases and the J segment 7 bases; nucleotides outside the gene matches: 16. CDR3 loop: CASSQNPSTGNGVGYTF. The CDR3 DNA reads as TGCGCCAGCAGCCAAAACCCCTCGACAGGGAATGGGGTTGGCTACACCTTC.

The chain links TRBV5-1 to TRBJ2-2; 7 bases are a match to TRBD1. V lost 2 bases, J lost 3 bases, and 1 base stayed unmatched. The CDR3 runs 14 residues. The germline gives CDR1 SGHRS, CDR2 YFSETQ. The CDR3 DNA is TGCGCCAGCAGCTTAGGGACAGACACCGGGGAGCTGTTTTTT. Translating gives CASSLGTDTGELFF. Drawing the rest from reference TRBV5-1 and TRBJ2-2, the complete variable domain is KAGVTQTPRYLIKTRGQQVTLSCSPISGHRSVSWYQQTPGQGLQFLFEYFSETQRNKGNFPGRFSGRQFSNSRSEMNVSTLELGDSALYLCASSLGTDTGELFFGEGSRLTVL.

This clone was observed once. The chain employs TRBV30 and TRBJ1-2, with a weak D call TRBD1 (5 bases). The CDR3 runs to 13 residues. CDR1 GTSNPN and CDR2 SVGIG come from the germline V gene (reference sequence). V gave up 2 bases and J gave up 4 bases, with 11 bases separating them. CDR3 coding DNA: TGTGCCTGGAGTCAGGGTTTGGTCTATGGCTACACCTTC. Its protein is CAWSQGLVYGYTF.

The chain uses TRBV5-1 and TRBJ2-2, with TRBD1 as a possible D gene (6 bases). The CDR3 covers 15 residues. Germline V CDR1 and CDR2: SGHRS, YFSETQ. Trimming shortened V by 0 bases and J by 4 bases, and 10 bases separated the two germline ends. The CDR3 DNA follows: TGCGCCAGCAGCTTGGGACAGGCGGTCACCGGGGAGCTGTTTTTT. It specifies CASSLGQAVTGELFF. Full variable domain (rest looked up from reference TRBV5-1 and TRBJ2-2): KAGVTQTPRYLIKTRGQQVTLSCSPISGHRSVSWYQQTPGQGLQFLFEYFSETQRNKGNFPGRFSGRQFSNSRSEMNVSTLELGDSALYLCASSLGQAVTGELFFGEGSRLTVL.

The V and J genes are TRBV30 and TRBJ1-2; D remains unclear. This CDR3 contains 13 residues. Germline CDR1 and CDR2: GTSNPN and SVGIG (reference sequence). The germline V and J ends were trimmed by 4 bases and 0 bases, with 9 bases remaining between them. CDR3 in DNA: TGTGCCTGGACCAGGCAGGCTAACTATGGCTACACCTTC. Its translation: CAWTRQANYGYTF.

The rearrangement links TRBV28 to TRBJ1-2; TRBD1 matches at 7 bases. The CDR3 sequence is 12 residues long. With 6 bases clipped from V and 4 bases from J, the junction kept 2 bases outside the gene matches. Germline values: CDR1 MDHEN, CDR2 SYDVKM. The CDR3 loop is CASSRQGYGYTF. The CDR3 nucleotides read TGTGCCAGCAGCCGACAGGGCTATGGCTACACCTTC.

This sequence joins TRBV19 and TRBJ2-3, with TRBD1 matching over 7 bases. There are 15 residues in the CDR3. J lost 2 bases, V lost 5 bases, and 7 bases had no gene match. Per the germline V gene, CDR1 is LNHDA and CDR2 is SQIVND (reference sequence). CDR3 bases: TGTGCCAGTAGTTCCCAGGGGGTTGCCACAGATACGCAGTATTTT. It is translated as CASSSQGVATDTQYF.

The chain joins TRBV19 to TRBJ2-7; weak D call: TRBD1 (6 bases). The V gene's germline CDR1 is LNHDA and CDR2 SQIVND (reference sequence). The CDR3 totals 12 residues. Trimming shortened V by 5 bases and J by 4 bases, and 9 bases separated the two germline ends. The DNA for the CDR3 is TGTGCCAGTAGTCGAAGGGGGTACGAGCAGTACTTC. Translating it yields CASSRRGYEQYF.

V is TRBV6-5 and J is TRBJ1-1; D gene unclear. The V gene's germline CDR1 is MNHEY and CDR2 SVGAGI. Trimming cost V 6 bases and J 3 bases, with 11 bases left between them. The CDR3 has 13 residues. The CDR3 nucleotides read TGTGCCAGCAGGCGGGCATTCGACACTGAAGCTTTCTTT. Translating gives CASRRAFDTEAFF.

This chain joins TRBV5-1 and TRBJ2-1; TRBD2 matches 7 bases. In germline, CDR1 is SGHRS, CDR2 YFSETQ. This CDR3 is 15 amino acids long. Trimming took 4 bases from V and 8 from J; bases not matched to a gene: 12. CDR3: CASSQAGDRNDEQFF. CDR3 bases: TGCGCCAGCAGCCAGGCGGGAGATCGGAACGATGAGCAGTTCTTC. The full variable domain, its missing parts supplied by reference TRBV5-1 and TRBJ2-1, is KAGVTQTPRYLIKTRGQQVTLSCSPISGHRSVSWYQQTPGQGLQFLFEYFSETQRNKGNFPGRFSGRQFSNSRSEMNVSTLELGDSALYLCASSQAGDRNDEQFFGPGTRLTVL.

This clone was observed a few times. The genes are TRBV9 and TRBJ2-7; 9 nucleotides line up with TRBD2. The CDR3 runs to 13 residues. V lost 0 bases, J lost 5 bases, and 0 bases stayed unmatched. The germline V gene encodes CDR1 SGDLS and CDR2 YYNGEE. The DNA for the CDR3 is TGTGCCAGCAGCGTAGCTAGCGGGGACGAGCAGTACTTC. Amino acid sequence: CASSVASGDEQYF.

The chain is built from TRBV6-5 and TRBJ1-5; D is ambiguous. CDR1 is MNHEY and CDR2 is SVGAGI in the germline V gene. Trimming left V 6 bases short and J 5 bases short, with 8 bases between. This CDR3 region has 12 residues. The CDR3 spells CASSGIDQPQHF. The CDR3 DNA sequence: TGTGCCAGCAGCGGTATCGATCAGCCCCAGCATTTT.